This T cell receptor beta chain appears in the sequencing data of a study of breast tumors, draining lymph nodes, adjacent tissues. Study-wide results and caveats: Tumor repertoires ranked between lymph nodes and nontumor tissue in diversity, with V and J gene preferences. Data fit most tumor T cells coming from lymph node, expanding in tumor.

Notes on this clonotype: Its target is not known.

Using its own MiXCR run on the multiplex PCR reads, TCRdb lists one record per CDR3 protein. The sample contains about 130,000 distinct CDR3 sequences, 15% to 20% of which appear only once. Axillary draining lymph nodes of breast cancer patients supplied the node samples. The source is a female donor with breast cancer. Some clones in this sample may be carry-over from other donors' samples. What was sequenced was axillary lymph node tissue.

The CDR3 reads CASSPSGRAEDEQFF. The CDR3 nucleotides are TGTGCCAGCAGCCCGAGCGGGAGGGCCGAGGATGAGCAGTTCTTC. The chain couples TRBV28 to TRBJ2-1, with 10 bases that match TRBD2. This CDR3 region has 15 residues. Germline CDR1 MDHEN, CDR2 SYDVKM. V was clipped by 6 bases and J by 8 bases; unmatched bases: 10.